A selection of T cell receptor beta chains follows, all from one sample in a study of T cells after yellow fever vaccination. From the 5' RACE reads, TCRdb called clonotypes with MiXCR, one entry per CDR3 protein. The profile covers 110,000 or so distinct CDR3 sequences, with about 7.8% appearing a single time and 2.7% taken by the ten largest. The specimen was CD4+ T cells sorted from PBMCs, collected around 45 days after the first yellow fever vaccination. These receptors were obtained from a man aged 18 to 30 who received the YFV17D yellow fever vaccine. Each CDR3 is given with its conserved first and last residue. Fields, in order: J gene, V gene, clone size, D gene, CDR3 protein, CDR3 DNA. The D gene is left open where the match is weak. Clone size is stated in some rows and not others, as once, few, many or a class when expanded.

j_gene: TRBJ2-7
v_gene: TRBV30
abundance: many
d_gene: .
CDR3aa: CACGPIWDEQYF
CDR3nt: TGTGCCTGTGGGCCGATCTGGGACGAGCAGTACTTC

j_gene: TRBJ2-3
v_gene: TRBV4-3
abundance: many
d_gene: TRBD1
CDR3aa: CASSHLGQGASSTQYF
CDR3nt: TGCGCCAGCAGCCACCTGGGACAGGGGGCATCAAGCACGCAGTATTTT

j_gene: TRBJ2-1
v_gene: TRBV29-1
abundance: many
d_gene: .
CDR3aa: CSVEVPHYEQFF
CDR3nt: TGCAGCGTTGAGGTACCGCACTATGAGCAGTTCTTC

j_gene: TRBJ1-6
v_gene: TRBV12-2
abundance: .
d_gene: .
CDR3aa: CASRLVGLRTGITLHF
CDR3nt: TGTGCAAGTCGCTTAGTGGGTCTGCGGACAGGGATTACCCTCCACTTT

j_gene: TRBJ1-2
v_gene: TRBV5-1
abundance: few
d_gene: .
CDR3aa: CASSLAGITNGYTF
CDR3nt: TGCGCCAGCAGCTTGGCAGGGATAACTAATGGCTACACCTTC

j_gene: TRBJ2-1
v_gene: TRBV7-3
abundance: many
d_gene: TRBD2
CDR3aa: CASSRTSGGNEQFF
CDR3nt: TGTGCCAGCAGCCGGACTAGCGGGGGGAATGAGCAGTTCTTC

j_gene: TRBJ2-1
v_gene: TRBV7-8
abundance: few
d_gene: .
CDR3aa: CASSLDLLLIEQFF
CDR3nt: TGTGCCAGCAGCCTCGACTTACTACTCATTGAGCAGTTCTTC

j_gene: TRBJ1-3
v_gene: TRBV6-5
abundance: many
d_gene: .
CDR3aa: CASSPQVASGNTIYF
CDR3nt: TGTGCCAGCAGTCCTCAGGTGGCCTCTGGAAACACCATATATTTT

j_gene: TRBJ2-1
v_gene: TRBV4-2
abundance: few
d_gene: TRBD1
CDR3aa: CASSLHRGQNNEQFF
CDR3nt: TGTGCCAGCAGCCTCCACAGGGGGCAAAACAATGAGCAGTTCTTC

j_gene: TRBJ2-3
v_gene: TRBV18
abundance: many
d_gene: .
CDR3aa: CASSPPGDTQYF
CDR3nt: TGTGCCAGCTCGCCCCCCGGGGATACGCAGTATTTT

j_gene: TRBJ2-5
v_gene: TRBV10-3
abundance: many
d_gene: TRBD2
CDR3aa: CAISEQEILAGRETQYF
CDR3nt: TGTGCCATCAGTGAGCAGGAAATACTAGCGGGCAGGGAGACCCAGTACTTC

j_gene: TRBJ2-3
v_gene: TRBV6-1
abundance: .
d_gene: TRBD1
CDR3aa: CASSELGQGLNTDTQYF
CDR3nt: TGTGCCAGCAGTGAACTGGGACAGGGGTTAAACACAGATACGCAGTATTTT

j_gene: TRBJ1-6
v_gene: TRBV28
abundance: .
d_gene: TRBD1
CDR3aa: CASIRDRGNSPLHF
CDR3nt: TGTGCCAGCATCCGGGACAGGGGGAATTCACCCCTCCACTTT

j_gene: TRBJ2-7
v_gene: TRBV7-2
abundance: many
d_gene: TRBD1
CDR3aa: CASSSPAPGTVSYEQYF
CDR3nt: TGTGCCAGCAGCTCCCCAGCCCCCGGGACAGTTTCCTACGAGCAGTACTTC

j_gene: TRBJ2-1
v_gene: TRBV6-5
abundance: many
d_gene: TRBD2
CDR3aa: CASSLAGGLRYNEQFF
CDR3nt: TGTGCCAGCAGTTTAGCGGGGGGGCTGAGGTACAATGAGCAGTTCTTC

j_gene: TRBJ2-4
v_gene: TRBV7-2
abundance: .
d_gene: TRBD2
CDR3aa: CASSLTSGGNIQYF
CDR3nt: TGTGCCAGCAGTTTGACTAGCGGGGGGAACATTCAGTACTTC

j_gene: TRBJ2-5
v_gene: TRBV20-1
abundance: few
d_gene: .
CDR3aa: CSARDPTGLGDPETQYF
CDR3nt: TGCAGTGCTAGAGACCCGACGGGCCTGGGGGATCCAGAGACCCAGTACTTC

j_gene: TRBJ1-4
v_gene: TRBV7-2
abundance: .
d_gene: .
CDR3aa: CASSLLPVNEKLFF
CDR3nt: TGTGCCAGCAGCTTACTCCCGGTTAATGAAAAACTGTTTTTT

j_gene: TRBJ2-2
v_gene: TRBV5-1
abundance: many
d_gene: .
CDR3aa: CASRLGLSTGELFF
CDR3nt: TGCGCCAGCAGATTGGGCTTGAGCACCGGGGAGCTGTTTTTT

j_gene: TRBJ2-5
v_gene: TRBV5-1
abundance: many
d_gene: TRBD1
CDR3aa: CASSPLIGQGETQYF
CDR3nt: TGCGCCAGCAGCCCGTTAATAGGACAGGGAGAGACCCAGTACTTC

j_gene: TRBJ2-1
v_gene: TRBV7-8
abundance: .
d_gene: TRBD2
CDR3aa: CASSRGGAVGEQFF
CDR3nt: TGTGCCAGCAGCCGCGGGGGGGCGGTCGGTGAGCAGTTCTTC

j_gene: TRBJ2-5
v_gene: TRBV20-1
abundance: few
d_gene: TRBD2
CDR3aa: CCARVAVAGAQQETQYF
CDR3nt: TGCTGTGCTAGAGTGGCGGTAGCGGGGGCGCAACAAGAGACCCAGTACTTC

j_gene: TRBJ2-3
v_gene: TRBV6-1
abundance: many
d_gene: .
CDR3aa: CASSLASGDRDTQYF
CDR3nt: TGTGCCAGCAGCCTCGCCTCAGGAGACAGGGATACGCAGTATTTT

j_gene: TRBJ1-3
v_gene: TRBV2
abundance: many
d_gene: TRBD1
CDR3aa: CASREDRVVSGNTIYF
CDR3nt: TGTGCCAGCAGGGAGGACAGGGTAGTTTCTGGAAACACCATATATTTT

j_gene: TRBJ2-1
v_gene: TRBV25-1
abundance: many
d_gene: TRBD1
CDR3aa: CASSVGQGVDEQFF
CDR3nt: TGTGCCAGCAGTGTGGGACAGGGGGTAGATGAGCAGTTCTTC

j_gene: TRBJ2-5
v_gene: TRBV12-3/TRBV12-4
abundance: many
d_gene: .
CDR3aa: CASSFYSGTQYF
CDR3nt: TGTGCCAGCAGTTTTTACAGCGGGACCCAGTACTTC

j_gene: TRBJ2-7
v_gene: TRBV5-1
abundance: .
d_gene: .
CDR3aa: CASSLDGSSYEQYF
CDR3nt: TGCGCCAGCAGCCTTGACGGAAGCTCCTACGAGCAGTACTTC

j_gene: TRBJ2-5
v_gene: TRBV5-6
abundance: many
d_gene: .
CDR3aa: CASSWWGGGGETQYF
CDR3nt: TGTGCCAGCAGCTGGTGGGGCGGAGGGGGAGAGACCCAGTACTTC

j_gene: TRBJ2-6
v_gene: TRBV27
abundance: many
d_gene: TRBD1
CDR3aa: CASSRTGVKAGANVLTF
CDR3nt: TGTGCCAGCTCCCGGACAGGGGTCAAGGCTGGGGCCAACGTCCTGACTTTC

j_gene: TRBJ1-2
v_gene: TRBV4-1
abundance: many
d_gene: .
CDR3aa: CASRTMQGVYGYTF
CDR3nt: TGCGCCAGCAGAACCATGCAGGGCGTATATGGCTACACCTTC

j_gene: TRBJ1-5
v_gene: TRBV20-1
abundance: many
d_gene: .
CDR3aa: CSARMGANQPQHF
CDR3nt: TGCAGTGCTAGAATGGGGGCTAATCAGCCCCAGCATTTT

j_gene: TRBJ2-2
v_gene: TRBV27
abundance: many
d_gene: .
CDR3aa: CASSSLRTGELFF
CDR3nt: TGTGCCAGCAGTTCTCTAAGGACCGGGGAGCTGTTTTTT

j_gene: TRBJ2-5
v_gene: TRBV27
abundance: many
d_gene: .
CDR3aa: CASSFTPQETQYF
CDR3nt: TGTGCCAGCAGTTTTACCCCCCAAGAGACCCAGTACTTC

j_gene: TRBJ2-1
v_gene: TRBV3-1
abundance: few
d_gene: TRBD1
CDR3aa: CASSNPMGTGDPYNEQFF
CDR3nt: TGTGCCAGCAGCAACCCAATGGGAACAGGGGATCCCTACAATGAGCAGTTCTTC

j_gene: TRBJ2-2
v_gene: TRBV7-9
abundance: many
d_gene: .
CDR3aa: CASSPRNRARELFF
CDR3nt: TGTGCCAGCAGCCCCCGGAACAGGGCCAGGGAGCTGTTTTTT

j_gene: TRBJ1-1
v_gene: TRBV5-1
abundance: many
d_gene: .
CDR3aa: CASSPAGFGNTEAFF
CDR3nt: TGCGCCAGCAGCCCAGCGGGTTTTGGGAACACTGAAGCTTTCTTT

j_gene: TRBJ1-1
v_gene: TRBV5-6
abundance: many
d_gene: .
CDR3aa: CASSLYGGTEAFF
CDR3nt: TGTGCCAGCAGCTTATACGGCGGCACTGAAGCTTTCTTT

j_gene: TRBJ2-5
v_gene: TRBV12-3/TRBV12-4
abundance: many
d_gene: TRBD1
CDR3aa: CASSGQGRETQYF
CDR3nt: TGTGCCAGCAGTGGACAGGGACGAGAGACCCAGTACTTC

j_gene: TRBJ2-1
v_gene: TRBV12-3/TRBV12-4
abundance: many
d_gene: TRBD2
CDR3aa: CASRSGTSGANEQFF
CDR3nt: TGTGCCAGCAGGTCCGGGACTAGCGGGGCCAATGAGCAGTTCTTC

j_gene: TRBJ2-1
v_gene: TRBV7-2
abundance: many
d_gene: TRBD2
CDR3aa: CASSGKRGGYNEQFF
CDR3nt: TGTGCCAGCAGCGGGAAGCGGGGGGGGTACAATGAGCAGTTCTTC

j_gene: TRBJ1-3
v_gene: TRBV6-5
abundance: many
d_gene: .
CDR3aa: CASTGSGAGNTIYF
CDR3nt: TGTGCCAGCACCGGGTCCGGCGCTGGAAACACCATATATTTT